This TCR beta chain originates from a study of T cell changes during pregnancy in multiple sclerosis. Using immunoSEQ multiplex PCR, the repertoire was profiled, and TCRdb retains in-frame clones only, with some absent. The table has tens of thousands of clones, under 95% seen once; the top ten hold around 1%. The ends were cut back, 4 bases at V and 0 bases at J, with 13 bases in the middle. The CDR3 extends over 15 amino acids. The germline gives CDR1 MDHEN, CDR2 SYDVKM. The TCR sequence derives from a female donor with multiple sclerosis, enrolled in a pregnancy study. The chain couples TRBV28 to TRBJ2-7, with D perhaps TRBD2 (5 bases). The sequences come from peripheral blood, collected before pregnancy. CDR3 bases: TGTGCCAGCAGTTCCCGTTGGGAGAGCTCCTACGAGCAGTACTTC. It codes for CASSSRWESSYEQYF.